The T cell receptor beta chain under discussion was sequenced for a study of blood T cell repertoires in COVID-19. Across the study: Samples came from the United States, Italy and Spain, spanning acute and convalescent COVID-19. T cells, B-cell-depleted T cells, or PBMCs provided the cDNA or gDNA that served as material.

Authors' processing steps: Estimated nucleated cell counts came from reference gene primer amplification. Method: immunoSEQ multiplex PCR; TCRdb's copy keeps in-frame clones and lacks some. The V and J calls and clone size were taken over from that table, and D and trimming were inferred from the DNA. Here the sample spans 150,000 to 200,000 clones, 80% to 90% being singletons. Per germline, CDR1 SGHRS and CDR2 YFSETQ. V was pared by 0 bases and J by 4 bases, with 7 bases of the junction left unmatched. This CDR3 is built from 16 residues. The chain uses TRBV5-1 and TRBJ2-7; TRBD2 matches 10 bases. This TCR derives from a woman older than 75 with acute or convalescent COVID-19. Sequencing was performed on peripheral blood. CDR3 in amino acids: CASSLASSGRPYEQYF. As DNA, the CDR3 is TGCGCCAGCAGCTTGGCAAGTAGCGGGAGGCCGTACGAGCAGTACTTC. The whole variable domain, filled in from reference TRBV5-1 and TRBJ2-7, reads KAGVTQTPRYLIKTRGQQVTLSCSPISGHRSVSWYQQTPGQGLQFLFEYFSETQRNKGNFPGRFSGRQFSNSRSEMNVSTLELGDSALYLCASSLASSGRPYEQYFGPGTRLTVT.